This section outlines one T cell receptor beta chain sequence together with its context. This sample is drawn from a study of CD8 T cells in Susac syndrome. The RNA, 0.5 to 1 ug, was put through reverse transcription using random hexamers. One entry per CDR3 protein, called by TCRdb with MiXCR from the immunoSEQ multiplex PCR reads. The sample includes 75,000 to 100,000 distinct CDR3 sequences, 94% of them seen just once. Sequencing of TCR beta covered CD8+ and CD4+ T cells obtained from blood. V lost 1 base, J lost 1 base, and 4 bases stayed unmatched. Germline V lookup: CDR1 GTSNPN, CDR2 SVGIG (reference sequence). This CDR3 comprises 14 residues.

This clonotype originated in a human donor with Susac syndrome. Sequencing was carried out using CD8+ T cells from PBMCs. This chain joins TRBV30 and TRBJ2-7; 7 bases fit TRBD2. The CDR3 region is CAWSARGGSYEQYF. The DNA of the CDR3 is TGTGCCTGGAGTGCCCGCGGGGGTTCCTACGAGCAGTACTTC.